This TCR beta chain was recorded in a study of vaccination and CD4 T cells after COVID-19 (dated by TCRdb to 2021 to 2024). Regarding the study in general: Convalescent patients had a positive SARS-CoV-2 result on nasal swab PCR, and of these patients, several had mild disease and one had severe disease. Six males and four females were included in the convalescent cohort, with two Hispanic individuals, seven Caucasians, two Asians and one multiracial person represented. Participants received two doses of either the Pfizer-BioNTech BNT162b2 vaccine (n=8) or the Moderna mRNA-1273 vaccine (n=2). Post-COVID blood samples from convalescent patients were collected a median of about 100 days after diagnosis, with a range of 35 to 161 days. Post-vaccine blood samples were obtained a median of about 77 days after the second vaccine dose, with a range of about 12 to 241 days. Culture stimuli were overlapping spike peptide pools from SARS-CoV-2 and from the common cold coronaviruses HCoV-NL63, HCoV-OC43 and HCoV-229E. As controls, cultures received a CEFX viral epitope pool (the positive control), an HIV-1 Nef peptide pool (the negative control), or no peptide at all. In over 8 COVID-19 convalescent patients and several infection-naive healthy vaccine recipients, researchers compared the spike-specific CD4+ TCR repertoire from before mRNA vaccination with the repertoire from after.

Per the publication, the treatment or condition label means: approximately nine-day PBMC culture with coronavirus spike peptide pools or control peptides (ViraFEST assay). The ViraFEST assay was used in the study, in which antigen-specific T cells were expanded with peptide pools and expanded clonotypes were subsequently identified by TCR sequencing. Positive SARS-CoV-2 PCR tests in the convalescent patients dated from March to December 2020, before Alpha, Beta and Delta variants emerged in the United States. PBMCs were cultured at fewer than 2.5 million per well in IMDM supplemented with approximately 5% human AB serum and 10 IU/ml IL-2, with roughly 9.5 ug/ml peptide pools added. Half of the culture medium was replaced with fresh IL-2-containing medium on days 3 and 7. After 10 days of culture, CD4+ T cells were isolated by negative selection using the EasySep CD4+ T cell isolation kit. PBMCs were separated from whole blood using Ficoll-Paque Plus gradient centrifugation and then either used fresh or cryopreserved at -140C. In general, triplicate wells were set up for every culture condition.

Notes on this clonotype: Its antigen specificity is not known. Base-call qualities are not available, and no considerably larger clone is one nucleotide away.

General findings and caveats noted by the study authors: In convalescent patients, a median approximately 89% of post-vaccine SARS-CoV-2-reactive clones were detected only after vaccination, suggesting vaccine-specific priming. Nearly all vaccine-specific clones in convalescent patients (304 of 307) were mono-reactive for SARS-CoV-2 spike rather than cross-reactive with common cold coronaviruses. The median number of SARS-CoV-2-reactive clonotypes rose from around 20 after infection to some 40 after vaccination, but the change was not significant. The number of convalescent patients in the study was relatively small, and the study did not examine early timepoints following natural infection.

CDR1 and CDR2 (DFQATT, SNEGSKA) derive from the germline V gene (reference sequence). The cysteine opens and the phenylalanine closes a CDR3 of 13 amino acids. The sequence is cut down to CDR3 DNA, 39 bases in frame from base 1. For this chain, trimming is 4 bases at the V end and 3 bases at the J end, and the number of junction bases without a gene match is 5. Library preparation was by PCR. DNA from cultured CD4+ T cells was subjected to TCR sequencing with the Oncomine TCR Beta short-read assay at the Johns Hopkins FTIC core. Genomic DNA was extracted from the cultured CD4+ T cells with the QIAamp micro DNA kit. Oncomine TCR Beta libraries from cultured CD4+ T cells were pooled with unique dual indexes and sequenced on an Illumina iSeq 100. For the original study's pipeline: Non-productive sequences were removed, and CDR3s not starting with C, not ending with F or W, or shorter than 7 amino acids were discarded. Antigen-specific clonotypes were identified using the MANAFEST web application through comparison of peptide-stimulated wells with reference and other culture wells. For a clone to be called positive, the clone needed an FDR below 0.05, an odds ratio above 5, and a productive frequency above 0.1% in at least two of three replicate wells. A clonotype counted as cross-reactive if it showed significant expansion both in the SARS-CoV-2 spike wells and in at least one common cold coronavirus spike condition. Levenshtein distances (stringdist) and unrooted phylogenetic trees (ape) in R version 3.6.1 were used to assess CDR3 homology. TCRdb trimmed public reads at Q25 via fastp, called clones via MiXCR and kept in-frame beta chains. Rows with one shared CDR3 protein collapse into an entry with the most common genes and DNA. The authors' filters were not applied to this entry. The sample table records about 20,000 distinct CDR3 sequences; roughly 63% of these occur just once. The biggest ten clones account for around 8% of the sample.

This sequence uses TRBV20-1 and TRBJ2-7, with 8 bases in between that match TRBD1. The sequenced sample consisted of CD4+ T cells from blood, cultured in vitro. This TCR was sampled from a human donor who had recovered from COVID-19. The DNA sequence reads TGCAGTGCTAATGGACAGGGAAACTACGAGCAGTACTTC. Translation gives CSANGQGNYEQYF.